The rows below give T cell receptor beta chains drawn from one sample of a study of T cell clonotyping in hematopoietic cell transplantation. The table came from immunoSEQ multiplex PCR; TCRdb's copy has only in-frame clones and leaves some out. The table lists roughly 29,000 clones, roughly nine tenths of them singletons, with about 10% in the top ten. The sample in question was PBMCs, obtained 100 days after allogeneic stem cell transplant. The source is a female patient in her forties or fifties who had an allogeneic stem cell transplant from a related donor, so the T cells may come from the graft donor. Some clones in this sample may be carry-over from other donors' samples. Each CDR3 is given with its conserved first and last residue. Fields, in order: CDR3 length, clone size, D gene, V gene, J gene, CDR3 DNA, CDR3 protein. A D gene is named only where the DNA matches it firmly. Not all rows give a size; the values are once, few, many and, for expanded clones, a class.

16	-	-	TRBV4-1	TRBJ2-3	TGCGCCAGCACCATCTCGGAGGGGGAAAGCACAGATACGCAGTATTTT	CASTISEGESTDTQYF
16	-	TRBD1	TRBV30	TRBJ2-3	TGTGCCTGGAGTCCATGGACAGGGATCATTGTGGATACGCAGTATTTT	CAWSPWTGIIVDTQYF
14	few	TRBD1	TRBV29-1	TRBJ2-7	TGCAGCGTTGACAGCGGACAGGGAATTTACGAGCAGTACTTC	CSVDSGQGIYEQYF
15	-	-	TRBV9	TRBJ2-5	TGTGCCAGCAGCCCCCAGGCTAGGGTGCCCGAGACCCAGTACTTC	CASSPQARVPETQYF
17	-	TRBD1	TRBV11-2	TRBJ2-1	TGTGCCAGCAGCTCAAGGAGGGACAGGTCCTCCTACAATGAGCAGTTCTTC	CASSSRRDRSSYNEQFF
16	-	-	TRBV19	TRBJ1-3	TGTGCCAGTAGATATGGCGGGACAAACTCTGGAAACACCATATATTTT	CASRYGGTNSGNTIYF
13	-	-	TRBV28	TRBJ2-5	TGTGCCAGCAGTGATAGGGTCCAAGAGACCCAGTACTTC	CASSDRVQETQYF
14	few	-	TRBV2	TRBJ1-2	TGTGCCAGCAACCCAAGGGTGGCCAACTATGGCTACACCTTC	CASNPRVANYGYTF
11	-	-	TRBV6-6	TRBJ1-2	TGTGCCAACCGAGGGGGGTATGGCTACACCTTC	CANRGGYGYTF
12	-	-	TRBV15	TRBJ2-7	TGTGCCACCAGCAGAGATAACGGCGAGCAGTACTTC	CATSRDNGEQYF
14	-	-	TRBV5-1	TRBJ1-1	TGCGCCAGCAGCGCTTCTAGGGGGAACACTGAAGCTTTCTTT	CASSASRGNTEAFF
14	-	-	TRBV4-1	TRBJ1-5	TGCGCCAGCAGCCAGGTGGAGAGCAATCAGCCCCAGCATTTT	CASSQVESNQPQHF
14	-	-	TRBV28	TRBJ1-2	TGTGCCAGCAATCGCCAGGGGACGGATTATGGCTACACCTTC	CASNRQGTDYGYTF
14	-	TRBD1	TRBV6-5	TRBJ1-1	TGTGCCAGCACTCATGGGGACAGCCGCTCTGAAGCTTTCTTT	CASTHGDSRSEAFF
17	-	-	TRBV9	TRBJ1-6	TGTGCCAGCAGCCCGCGGGACATGTCGCCGACTAATTCACCCCTCCACTTT	CASSPRDMSPTNSPLHF
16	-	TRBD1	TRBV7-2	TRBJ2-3	TGTGCCAGCAGCTTAGGGACAGGGGGTGGCACAGATACGCAGTATTTT	CASSLGTGGGTDTQYF
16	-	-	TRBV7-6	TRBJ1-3	TGTGCCAGCAGCTTACGTCAGGGTAGCGCTGGAAACACCATATATTTT	CASSLRQGSAGNTIYF
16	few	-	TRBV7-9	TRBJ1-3	TGTGCCAGCAGCTTGGGGACGACAGGAGCTGGAAACACCATATATTTT	CASSLGTTGAGNTIYF
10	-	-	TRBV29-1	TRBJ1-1	TGCAGCGTCTTAAACACTGAAGCTTTCTTT	CSVLNTEAFF
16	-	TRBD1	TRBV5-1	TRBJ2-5	TGCGCCAGCAGCGTGGCCGGGACAGGGGTTCAAGAGACCCAGTACTTC	CASSVAGTGVQETQYF
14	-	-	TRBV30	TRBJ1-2	TGTGCCTGGGCCCGACACTACAGTAACTATGGCTACACCTTC	CAWARHYSNYGYTF
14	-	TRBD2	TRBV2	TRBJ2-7	TGTGCCAGCAGAACGGGACTAGCGGTCTACGAGCAGTACTTC	CASRTGLAVYEQYF
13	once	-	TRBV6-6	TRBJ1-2	TGTGCCAGCAGCCCCGGGGTCGGTTATGGCTACACCTTC	CASSPGVGYGYTF
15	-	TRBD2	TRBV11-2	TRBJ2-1	TGTGCCAGCAGCACGGGACTAGCGGCAAACAATGAGCAGTTCTTC	CASSTGLAANNEQFF
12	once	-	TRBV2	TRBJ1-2	TGTGCCAGCAGTGAGGGGGGGGTTGGCTACACCTTC	CASSEGGVGYTF
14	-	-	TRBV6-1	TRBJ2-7	TGTGCCAGCAGCCTCGACAGCTATGCCTACGAGCAGTACTTC	CASSLDSYAYEQYF
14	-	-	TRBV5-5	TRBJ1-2	TGTGCCAGCAGCCAAGCCCGGACTAACTATGGCTACACCTTC	CASSQARTNYGYTF
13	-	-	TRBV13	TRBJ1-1	TGTGCCAGCAGCTCCCACCTGAACACTGAAGCTTTCTTT	CASSSHLNTEAFF
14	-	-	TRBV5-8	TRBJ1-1	TGTGCCAGCAGCTTTGACCGGTTAGACACTGAAGCTTTCTTT	CASSFDRLDTEAFF
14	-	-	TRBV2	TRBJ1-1	TGTGCCAGCAATATACAGACCTTGAACACTGAAGCTTTCTTT	CASNIQTLNTEAFF
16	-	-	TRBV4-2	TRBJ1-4	TGTGCCAGCAGCCAAGATCTTTCCGGAACTAATGAAAAACTGTTTTTT	CASSQDLSGTNEKLFF
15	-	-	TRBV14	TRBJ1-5	TGTGCCAGCAGCCCGAGAGGACCGATCAATCAGCCCCAGCATTTT	CASSPRGPINQPQHF
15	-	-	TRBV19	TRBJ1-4	TGTGCCAGTAGTATAGCCGGGGCAAGCGGAGAAAAACTGTTTTTT	CASSIAGASGEKLFF
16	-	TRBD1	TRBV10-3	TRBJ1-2	TGTGCCATCAGCGGCCTGAGCGGACAGGGTTTTCCTGGCTACACCTTC	CAISGLSGQGFPGYTF
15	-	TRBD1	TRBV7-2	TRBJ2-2	TGTGCCAGCAGCTCTTGGGACAGGGGGCTCTGGGAGCTGTTTTTT	CASSSWDRGLWELFF
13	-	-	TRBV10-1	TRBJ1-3	TGCGCCAGACCGCGGGGAGCCGGAAACACCATATATTTT	CARPRGAGNTIYF
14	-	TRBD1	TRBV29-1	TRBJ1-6	TGCAGCGTTTCCGAGACAGGGGGTAATTCACCCCTCCACTTT	CSVSETGGNSPLHF
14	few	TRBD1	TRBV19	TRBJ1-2	TGTGCCAGTAGTAAACTACAGGGGGCTCGTGGCTACACCTTC	CASSKLQGARGYTF
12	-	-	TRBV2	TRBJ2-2	TGTGCCAGCAGTTTTAACACCGGGGAGCTGTTTTTT	CASSFNTGELFF
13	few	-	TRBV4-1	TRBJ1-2	TGTGCCAGCAGCCAAGACCGGACATATGGCTACACCTTC	CASSQDRTYGYTF
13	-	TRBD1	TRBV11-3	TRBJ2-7	TGTGCCAGCAGCACGACAGGGGACCACGAGCAGTACTTC	CASSTTGDHEQYF
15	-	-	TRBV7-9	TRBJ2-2	TGTGCCAGCAGTTCCCAGCGGGTTGTGACCGGGGAGCTGTTTTTT	CASSSQRVVTGELFF
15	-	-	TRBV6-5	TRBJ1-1	TGTGCCAGCAGCCAGGTGGAGGGCGCGGACACTGAAGCTTTCTTT	CASSQVEGADTEAFF
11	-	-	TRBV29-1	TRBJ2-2	TGCAGCGTTGTAAGGGCTGGGGAGCTGTTTTTT	CSVVRAGELFF
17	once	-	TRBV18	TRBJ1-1	TGTGCCAGCTCACCACAAGGGGGGTTAGGGGGTCCTCATGAAGCTTTCTTT	CASSPQGGLGGPHEAFF
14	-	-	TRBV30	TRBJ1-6	TGTGCCTGGAGGGGGGTTTCCTATAATTCACCCCTCCACTTT	CAWRGVSYNSPLHF
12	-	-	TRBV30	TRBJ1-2	TGTGCCTGGAGAGTGGCCCAGCGTGGCTACACCTTC	CAWRVAQRGYTF
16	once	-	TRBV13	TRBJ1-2	TGTGCCAGCAGCCCCACACGACAGGACCCTAACTATGGCTACACCTTC	CASSPTRQDPNYGYTF
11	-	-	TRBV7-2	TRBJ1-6	TGTGCCAGCTCCTATAATTCACCCCTCCACTTT	CASSYNSPLHF
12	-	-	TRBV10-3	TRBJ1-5	TGTGCCATCAGTGAGGGGACTCAGCCCCAGCATTTT	CAISEGTQPQHF
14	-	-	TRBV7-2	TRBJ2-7	TGTGCCAGCAGCTTAAGTGCGGGCGGCTACGAGCAGTACTTC	CASSLSAGGYEQYF
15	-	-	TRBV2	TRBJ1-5	TGTGCCGGCCTGGCTGGCCTGATTAGCAATCAGCCCCAGCATTTT	CAGLAGLISNQPQHF